This T cell receptor beta chain was profiled in a study of T cell responses to AZD1222 COVID-19 vaccine. General study findings and limits: Repertoire samples came only from after the peak T cell response.

The CDR3 totals 14 residues. Germline V lookup: CDR1 SEHNR, CDR2 FQNEAQ (reference sequence). The V and J ends lost 2 bases and 3 bases respectively, with 8 bases between them. Sequenced by immunoSEQ multiplex PCR; TCRdb stores in-frame clones only, minus some. The sample consists of about 81,000 clones, 85% to 95% of them appearing once. In this sample, this clone turned up once. The antigen is undetermined. Second-dose intervals of approximately 4 or approximately 12 weeks were pooled. The sequence derives from an adult who received the AZD1222 COVID-19 vaccine. The sequenced sample was peripheral blood, obtained 28 days after the second AZD1222 dose. V and J are TRBV7-9 and TRBJ2-1; possible D gene TRBD2, 6 bases. The CDR3 loop reads CASSLMRGYNEQFF. The CDR3 DNA reads as TGTGCCAGCAGCTTAATGCGGGGCTACAATGAGCAGTTCTTC. Full variable domain (remainder filled in from reference TRBV7-9 and TRBJ2-1): DTGVSQNPRHKITKRGQNVTFRCDPISEHNRLYWYRQTLGQGPEFLTYFQNEAQLEKSRLLSDRFSAERPKGSFSTLEIQRTEQGDSAMYLCASSLMRGYNEQFFGPGTRLTVL.